The source of this T cell receptor (beta chain) is a study of somatic mutations in cytotoxic T cells in rheumatoid arthritis. Regarding the study as a whole: A slight TRBV07 underrepresentation in rheumatoid arthritis patients was reported without multiple-comparison adjustment.

Positive selection with magnetic beads achieved the isolation of CD4+ and CD8+ cells, followed by a flow cytometry check of purity. A note on this clone: Its antigen remains unidentified.

TCRdb's copy holds only in-frame clones and misses some; the assay was immunoSEQ multiplex PCR. The sample lists 7,500 to 10,000 clones, roughly 85% occurring once. This CDR3 contains 15 residues. Trimming at V came to 7 bases and at J to 0 bases, leaving 6 bases not matched to a gene. Germline values: CDR1 SGHVS, CDR2 FQNEAQ. The receptor was derived from an adult with rheumatoid arthritis. Source material: CD8+ T cells sorted from blood. The chain joins TRBV7-8 to TRBJ2-1, with 7 bases that match TRBD2. The CDR3 spells CASNRGGSSYNEQFF. The CDR3 bases are TGTGCCAGCAATCGAGGCGGGAGCTCCTACAATGAGCAGTTCTTC.